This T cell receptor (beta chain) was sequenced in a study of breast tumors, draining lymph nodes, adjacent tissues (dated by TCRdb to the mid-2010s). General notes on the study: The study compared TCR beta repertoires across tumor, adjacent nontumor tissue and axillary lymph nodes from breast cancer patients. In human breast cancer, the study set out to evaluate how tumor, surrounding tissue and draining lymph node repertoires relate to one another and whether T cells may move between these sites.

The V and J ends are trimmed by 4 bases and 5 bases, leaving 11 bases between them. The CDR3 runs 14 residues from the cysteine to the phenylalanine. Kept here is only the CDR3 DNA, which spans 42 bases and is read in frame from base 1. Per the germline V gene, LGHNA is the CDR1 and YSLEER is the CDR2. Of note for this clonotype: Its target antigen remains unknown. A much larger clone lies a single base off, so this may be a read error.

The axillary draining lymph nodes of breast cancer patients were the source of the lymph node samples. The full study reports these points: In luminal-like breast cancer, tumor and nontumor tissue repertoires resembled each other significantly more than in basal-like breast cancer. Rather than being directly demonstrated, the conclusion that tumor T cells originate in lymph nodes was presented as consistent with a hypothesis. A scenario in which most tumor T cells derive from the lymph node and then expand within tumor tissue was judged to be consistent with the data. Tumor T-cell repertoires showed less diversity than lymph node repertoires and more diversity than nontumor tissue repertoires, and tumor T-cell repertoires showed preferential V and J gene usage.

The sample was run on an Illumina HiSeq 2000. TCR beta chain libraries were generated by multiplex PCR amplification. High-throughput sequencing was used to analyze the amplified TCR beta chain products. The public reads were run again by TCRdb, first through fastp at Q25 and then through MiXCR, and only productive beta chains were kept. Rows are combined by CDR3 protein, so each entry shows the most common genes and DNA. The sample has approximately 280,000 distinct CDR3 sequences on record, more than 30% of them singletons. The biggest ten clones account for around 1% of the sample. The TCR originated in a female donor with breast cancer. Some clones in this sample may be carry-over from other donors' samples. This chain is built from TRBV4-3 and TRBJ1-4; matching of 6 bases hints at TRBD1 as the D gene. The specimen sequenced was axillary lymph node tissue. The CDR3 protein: CASSLGAENEKLFF. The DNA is TGCGCCAGCAGCCTGGGGGCAGAAAATGAAAAACTGTTTTTT.